This T cell receptor beta chain was identified in a study of blood T cell repertoires in COVID-19. In the study overall: Acute and convalescent COVID-19 specimens originated in the United States, Italy and Spain. In each case, the material was cDNA or gDNA derived from T cells, B-cell-depleted T cells, or PBMCs.

The V segment lost 7 bases and the J segment 5 bases; nucleotides outside the gene matches: 13. The CDR3 is made up of 16 amino acids. CDR1 is MNHNY, CDR2 SVGAGI, per germline (reference sequence). Self-reported history from a screening survey and questionnaire set each donor's cohort. The method was immunoSEQ multiplex PCR; TCRdb's version includes in-frame clones alone and lacks a portion of them. The data hold 300,000 to 400,000 clones, with 85% observed a single time. The genes are TRBV6-6 and TRBJ2-1, with TRBD1 identical over 8 bases. Sequenced sample: PBMCs or T cells enriched from blood (not recorded which). This TCR was recovered from a woman aged 25 to 39 who had been exposed to COVID-19. The CDR3 coding sequence is TGTGCCAGCACCCCCGGAGACAGGGGTTTAGACAATGAGCAGTTCTTC. Translating gives CASTPGDRGLDNEQFF.